The TCR beta chain under discussion was sequenced for a study of cytomegalovirus exposure and HLA in healthy donors. Concerning this clone: Its antigen is not known.

V lost 6 bases and J lost 7; bases outside the gene matches: 10. This CDR3 region has 15 residues. The V gene's germline CDR1 is SGHTA and CDR2 FQGNSA. The study ran its PCR with 60 Vbeta and 13 Jbeta primers. Libraries were prepared by immunoSEQ multiplex PCR; TCRdb keeps only in-frame clonotypes and omits some of them. Among about 190,000 clones listed, 77% were seen once. Study-wide results and caveats: Differences between HLA loci emerged in a later analysis of TCR association rates, with DRB1 most and HLA-C fewest.

The sequencing sample was made of PBMCs. The receptor comes from a woman aged 25 to 39 in good health and CMV-seropositive. The gene calls are TRBV7-2 and TRBJ2-3; TRBD1 agrees at 10 bases. The DNA of the CDR3 is TGTGCCAGCAGGTCGCCGGGACAGGGGCTACATACGCAGTATTTT. It yields the protein CASRSPGQGLHTQYF.